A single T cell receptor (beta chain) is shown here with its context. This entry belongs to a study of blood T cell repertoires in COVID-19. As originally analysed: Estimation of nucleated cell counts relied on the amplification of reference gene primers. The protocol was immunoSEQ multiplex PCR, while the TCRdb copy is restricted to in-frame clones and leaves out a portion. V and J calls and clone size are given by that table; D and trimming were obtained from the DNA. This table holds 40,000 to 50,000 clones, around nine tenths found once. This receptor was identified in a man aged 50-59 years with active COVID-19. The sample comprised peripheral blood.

CDR3 DNA: TGTGCCAGCAGTTGGCAGTTCTTCAATGAAAAACTGTTTTTT. Its translation: CASSWQFFNEKLFF. This chain uses TRBV6-5 with TRBJ1-4; D not resolved. Germline-derived CDR1 and CDR2 are MNHEY and SVGAGI. The ends were cut back, 4 bases at V and 5 bases at J, with 11 bases in the middle. This CDR3 is built from 14 residues.